This TCR beta chain was documented in a study of shared clonotypes between healthy human individuals. Comments on this clone: Its antigen is undetermined.

Every donor, a Caucasian adult, lived in Nashville, Tennessee. The DNA input per sorted-subset replicate PCR was about 180 ng, corresponding to 28,000 or so T cell genomes. The table came from immunoSEQ multiplex PCR; TCRdb's copy has only in-frame clones and leaves some out. The data hold a few million clones, with over 90% observed a single time. Broader study findings: A handful of donors shared about 5% of their naive CD4 clonotypes.

The CDR3 has 13 amino acids. Trimming removed 5 bases at V and 7 bases at J, with 11 bases between. The germline V gene encodes CDR1 SGHNT and CDR2 YENEEA. The sample consisted of naive CD4+ T cells from PBMCs. The sample's subset: CD45RA+ positively selected. V is TRBV11-3 and J is TRBJ1-4; tentatively, D is TRBD1 (5 bases). The receptor was isolated from a man aged 18 to 29 in good health. Some clones in this sample may be carry-over from other donors' samples. In nucleotides, the CDR3 is TGTGCCAGCAGCGAGGGACCTCTTGAAAAACTGTTTTTT. It codes for CASSEGPLEKLFF.